This TCR beta chain stems from a study of T cells after yellow fever vaccination. Points from the study as a whole: Abundant clonotypes from the bulk population could contaminate FACS-sorted repertoires. Only a small proportion of the clonotypes turned up in both the CD4 and the CD8 compartments, likely arising from convergent recombination. Researchers report a weaker secondary response that nonetheless peaked faster, day 5 versus 15.

TCRdb fed the 5' RACE reads into MiXCR, producing one record per CDR3 protein. The data show more than 200,000 distinct CDR3 sequences, approximately 3.8% seen once. This clonotype was counted ten times or more. Its antigen is undetermined. The CDR3 is 14 residues long. V was shortened by 4 bases and J by 3 bases, with 9 bases between the two germline ends. The chain is built from TRBV12-3 or TRBV12-4 and TRBJ2-2, with D possibly TRBD1 on 6 matching bases. The receptor was isolated from a young man who received the YFV17D yellow fever vaccine. Sequencing was performed on PBMCs, taken 15 days after the yellow fever booster vaccination. The chain's CDR3 is CASSSQGYTGELFF. The CDR3 bases are TGTGCCAGCAGTTCACAGGGATACACCGGGGAGCTGTTTTTT.